The 6 T cell receptor beta chains reported below all come from one sample, sequenced in a study of naive and memory T cell subsets. These receptors have no known antigen. Both TRBC1 and TRBC2 were covered by a beta constant-region primer of two equimolar oligonucleotides. Ligated cDNA was amplified by four rounds of PCR with nested alpha and beta constant-region primers and SP2. TCRdb reprocessed the UMI-ligation and nested PCR reads with MiXCR, giving one entry per CDR3 protein. The profile shows about 150,000 distinct CDR3 sequences, under 25% of them singletons. Overall study findings and caveats: Possibly reflecting memory cells re-expressing CD45RA, a few larger clonotypes occurred in naive repertoires, especially CD8.

The specimen was naive CD4+ T cells from blood. Source of these receptors: a human donor in good health.

This clonotype appeared a few times. The chain uses TRBV5-1 and TRBJ1-1, with 7 bases that match TRBD1. The J segment lost 0 bases and the V segment lost 4 bases, leaving 15 bases of the junction unmatched. Germline lookup yields CDR1 SGHRS and CDR2 YFSETQ. The CDR3 extends over 18 amino acids. CDR3 sequence: CASSRRQGGELMNTEAFF. CDR3 DNA: TGCGCCAGCAGCCGGCGCCAGGGGGGCGAGCTCATGAACACTGAAGCTTTCTTT.

A remark on this clonotype: The junction departs from germline at one end; a sequencing error may be responsible. J is TRBJ2-7 and V is TRBV6-1, with 8 bases identical to TRBD2. The CDR3 is made up of 14 amino acids. In germline, CDR1 is MNHNS, CDR2 SASEGT. The CDR3 spells CASSVGGLVNEQYF. The CDR3 DNA reads as TGTGCCAGCAGTGTTGGGGGACTAGTGAACGAGCAGTACTTT.

CDR3 loop: CASGLTPGTGVYNEQFF. The CDR3 coding sequence is TGTGCTAGTGGTTTAACCCCCGGGACAGGGGTCTACAATGAGCAGTTCTTC. V is TRBV12-5 and J is TRBJ2-1; 10 bases fit TRBD1. Germline V gene sequence: CDR1 LGHNT, CDR2 FRNRAP. The CDR3 spans 17 residues. Trimming removed 3 bases from V and 3 bases from J; junction bases left unmatched: 8.

In this sample, this clonotype turned up a few times. CDR3 bases: TGTGCCAGTGCTTCTAGCGGGGGAGGAGATACGCAGTATTTT. The encoded protein is CASASSGGGDTQYF. The chain recombines TRBV12-3 or TRBV12-4 with TRBJ2-3; 10 positions agree with TRBD2. J was trimmed by 5 bases and V by 9 bases; bases with no gene match: 8. This CDR3 comprises 14 residues.

This chain joins TRBV15 and TRBJ1-4, with a tentative D call TRBD1 (5 bases). Germline lookup yields CDR1 LNHNV and CDR2 YYDKDF (reference sequence). V lost 2 bases, J lost 5 bases, and 9 bases lay in between. The CDR3 is made up of 14 amino acids. CDR3 sequence (DNA): TGTGCCACCAGCAGATACGGGACCAATGAAAAACTGTTTTTT. Its protein is CATSRYGTNEKLFF. Full variable domain (outside the CDR3, taken from reference TRBV15 and TRBJ1-4): DAMVIQNPRYQVTQFGKPVTLSCSQTLNHNVMYWYQQKSSQAPKLLFHYYDKDFNNEADTPDNFQSRRPNTSFCFLDIRSPGLGDTAMYLCATSRYGTNEKLFFGSGTQLSVL.

The chain has TRBV5-1 and TRBJ2-5; no clear D. V lost 4 bases, J lost 4 bases, and 20 bases lay in between. Germline values: CDR1 SGHRS, CDR2 YFSETQ. CDR3 length: 16 residues. The CDR3 here is CASSLTPGPKSETQYF. The CDR3, as DNA: TGCGCCAGCAGCCTTACGCCGGGCCCTAAGTCAGAGACCCAGTACTTC.